This entry lists 15 T cell receptor beta chains sequenced from one sample in a study of immune cell composition in non-small cell lung cancer. The assay was immunoSEQ multiplex PCR, and TCRdb's table has in-frame clones only and misses some. Among roughly 2,500 clones listed, more than 70% were seen once. Sequenced input: lung tumor tissue. Source of these receptors: a human donor with non-small cell lung cancer.

The chain couples TRBV7-9 to TRBJ2-1; D is undetermined. The V and J ends lost 9 bases and 6 bases respectively, with 18 bases between them. The CDR3 consists of 14 residues. CDR1 and CDR2 (germline): SEHNR, FQNEAQ (reference sequence). The CDR3 protein is CASTPRRGGNEQFF. The CDR3 bases are TGTGCCAGTACCCCTCGTCGTGGCGGCAATGAGCAGTTCTTC.

The chain combines TRBV4-3 with TRBJ2-3; D remains ambiguous. Between the trimmed V and J ends, which lost 4 bases and 5 bases, there was a span of 13 bases. This CDR3 region has 14 residues. Germline V gene sequence: CDR1 LGHNA, CDR2 YSLEER. The CDR3 protein is CASSPRLLGDTQYF. The CDR3 DNA reads TGCGCCAGCAGCCCTCGACTGCTGGGAGATACGCAGTATTTT.

The chain is built from TRBV9 and TRBJ2-5; no clear D gene. Germline-derived CDR1 and CDR2 are SGDLS and YYNGEE. Trimming pared 0 bases from V and 5 bases from J, leaving 8 bases between. This CDR3 has 13 residues. The CDR3 coding sequence is TGTGCCAGCAGCGTAGGCCTAATGGAGACCCAGTACTTC. It encodes CASSVGLMETQYF.

On this clone itself: The junction does not match germline at one end; this may be a read error. Other DNA sequences from this sample encode an identical CDR3 as well. The chain employs TRBV12-5 and TRBJ2-7, with 11 bases fitting TRBD2. The CDR3 runs to 16 residues. Germline V gives CDR1 LGHNT, CDR2 FRNRAP. The CDR3 loop reads CASGSLLAGATYEQYF. DNA for the CDR3: TGTGCTAGCGGTTCCTTACTAGCGGGGGCTACCTACGAGCAGTACTTC.

J is TRBJ2-5 and V is TRBV9; possible D gene TRBD1, 5 bases. The CDR3 contains 15 residues. Germline V lookup: CDR1 SGDLS, CDR2 YYNGEE. V was clipped by 4 bases and J by 1 base, with 14 bases between them. The CDR3 loop is CASSPVGQGQETQYF. For the CDR3, the DNA is TGTGCCAGCAGCCCCGTGGGGCAGGGCCAAGAGACCCAGTACTTC.

The chain is built from TRBV27 and TRBJ2-3, with TRBD2 identical over 7 bases. Per germline, CDR1 MNHEY and CDR2 SMNVEV (reference sequence). V shed 3 bases and J 3 bases; nucleotides not matched to a gene: 12. This CDR3 is 17 amino acids long. CDR3 coding DNA: TGTGCCAGCAGTTTGGGTCCGGGTTGGGGGGGGACAGATACGCAGTATTTT. It codes for CASSLGPGWGGTDTQYF.

The rearrangement joins TRBV18 to TRBJ2-5, with 10 positions matching TRBD1. The CDR3 length is 16 residues. V gave up 2 bases and J gave up 3 bases; unmatched junction bases: 6. CDR1 and CDR2 from the germline V gene are KGHSH and LQKENI. Here the CDR3 DNA reads TGTGCCAGCTCACCAGGACAGGGGGTGATTAAAGAGACCCAGTACTTC. It translates to CASSPGQGVIKETQYF.

This clone turned up a few times. The CDR3 spells CASSEVLAGMGELFF. CDR3 sequence (DNA): TGTGCCAGCAGTGAAGTGCTAGCGGGGATGGGGGAGCTGTTTTTT. The rearrangement joins TRBV2 to TRBJ2-2; 9 bases map to TRBD2. V dropped 1 base and J dropped 8; count of bases not matched to a gene: 5. Germline CDR1 is SNHLY and CDR2 is FYNNEI. This CDR3 spans 15 amino acids.

The gene calls are TRBV2 and TRBJ2-3; tentatively, D is TRBD2 (5 bases). The germline V gene has CDR1 SNHLY and CDR2 FYNNEI. CDR3 length: 15 amino acids. Trimming left V 5 bases short and J 2 bases short, with 14 bases between. The CDR3 nucleotides read TGTGCCAGCAGTCCCGACTATTCCGCCACAGATACGCAGTATTTT. Its translation: CASSPDYSATDTQYF.

The V and J genes are TRBV7-9 and TRBJ2-5; 11 bases fit TRBD1. CDR1 and CDR2 from the germline V gene are SEHNR and FQNEAQ (reference sequence). V shed 5 bases and J 5 bases; nucleotides not matched to a gene: 7. The CDR3 totals 15 residues. The CDR3 is CASSPRTGGWETQYF. CDR3 bases: TGTGCCAGCAGCCCCCGGACAGGGGGCTGGGAGACCCAGTACTTC.

The gene calls are TRBV4-3 and TRBJ1-1; tentative D call: TRBD1 (5 bases). Trimming took off 0 bases at V and 5 bases at J, with 13 bases between the two ends. The CDR3 runs to 15 residues. Germline-derived CDR1 and CDR2 are LGHNA and YSLEER. Here the CDR3 DNA reads TGCGCCAGCAGCCAAGATGGGAAGGGGAATACTGAAGCTTTCTTT. Protein product: CASSQDGKGNTEAFF.

The chain employs TRBV4-3 and TRBJ2-1, with D tentatively TRBD2 (6 bases). The germline V gene has CDR1 LGHNA and CDR2 YSLEER. The V gene lost 1 base and the J gene lost 7 bases, with 17 bases spanning the gap. The CDR3 is made up of 16 amino acids. The CDR3 sequence is CASSQGGRGMWNEQFF. DNA for the CDR3: TGCGCCAGCAGCCAAGGGGGCCGGGGGATGTGGAATGAGCAGTTCTTC.

This clone was picked up one time. V usage is TRBV29-1 and J usage is TRBJ1-2; 10 positions match TRBD1. CDR1 and CDR2 (germline): SQVTM, ANQGSEA. The V and J ends lost 6 bases and 2 bases, in that order; junction bases with no gene match: 3. The CDR3 is made up of 13 amino acids. The CDR3 reads CSVRQGANYGYTF. Here the CDR3 DNA reads TGCAGCGTAAGACAGGGGGCAAACTATGGCTACACCTTC.

This clone occurred once. V and J are TRBV28 and TRBJ2-7; TRBD2 might be the D (5 bases). This CDR3 has 15 residues. V lost 6 bases, J lost 5 bases, and 20 bases lay in between. CDR1 MDHEN and CDR2 SYDVKM come from the germline V gene. CDR3 sequence (DNA): TGTGCCAGCAGCCGGCCGTTGGGTACTAGGAACGAGCAGTACTTC. Translation gives CASSRPLGTRNEQYF.

The chain recombines TRBV25-1 with TRBJ2-7; a possible D gene is TRBD1 (6 bases). The CDR3 covers 13 residues. CDR1 is MGHDK and CDR2 is SYGVNS in the germline V gene. Trimming cost V 3 bases and J 4 bases, with 10 bases left between them. The CDR3 loop reads CASSDVGQYEQYF. In nucleotides, the CDR3 is TGTGCCAGCAGTGACGTAGGACAGTACGAGCAGTACTTC.